This T cell receptor beta chain emerged from a study of shared clonotypes between healthy human individuals. Profiled with immunoSEQ multiplex PCR; TCRdb holds only in-frame clones, not every one. The table includes approximately 640,000 clones, about 90% detected once. Sample: memory CD8+ T cells from PBMCs. Sample subset: CD45RO+ cells pooled with CCR7-negative TemRA cells. The source of this sequence is a young man in good health. Some clones in this sample may be carry-over from other donors' samples.

This CDR3 reads CASSPGDRGHEQYF. For the CDR3, the DNA is TGTGCCAGCAGCCCCGGGGACAGGGGACACGAGCAGTACTTC. The chain uses TRBV13 and TRBJ2-7; 10 bases map to TRBD1. Trimming cost V 5 bases and J 5 bases; bases outside gene matches: 6. CDR3 size: 14 residues. From germline, CDR1 is PRHDT and CDR2 FYEKMQ (reference sequence).